The clone carrying this T cell receptor (beta chain) has ten or more counts. The target antigen is unknown. Researchers used genomic DNA as the template to profile TCR beta VDJ and CDR3. TCRdb fed the reads into MiXCR, producing one record per CDR3 protein. Counted here are under 350,000 distinct CDR3 sequences, roughly 59% occurring once; the ten biggest clones make up around 1.3%. The germline V gene has CDR1 MNHNY and CDR2 SVGAGI (reference sequence). V shed 5 bases and J 2 bases; nucleotides not matched to a gene: 8. The CDR3 loop spans 19 amino acids. The data belong to a study of CD8+CD57+ T cells in acquired aplastic anemia. Study observations and caveats: Common to patients and controls were 25 to 30 CD8+ CDR3 sequences. Patients and controls had CD8+ Simpson's diversity values that were not significantly distinct.

Sequenced patients had shown CD8+CD57+ cell expansion by flow cytometry. All patients had severe acquired aplastic anemia. The V call is TRBV6-6, the J call TRBJ2-2; 16 positions agree with TRBD2. The sequencing sample was made of sorted CD4+, CD8+, or CD8+CD57+ T cells (not recorded which) from PBMCs. The TCR originated in a human donor with aplastic anemia. DNA for the CDR3: TGTGCCAGCAGTCGCCGCGGGACTAGCGGGAGGGGTAACACCGGGGAGCTGTTTTTT. Its translation: CASSRRGTSGRGNTGELFF.